A selection of T cell receptor beta chains follows, all from one sample in a study of shared clonotypes between healthy human individuals. Produced via immunoSEQ multiplex PCR; TCRdb's table is partial and in-frame only. The sample yields roughly 400,000 clones, roughly 96% seen once. The sequenced sample consisted of memory CD8+ T cells sorted from blood. Receptors originate from a man between 25 and 39 years old in good health. Each CDR3 is given with its conserved first and last residue. Fields, in order: CDR3 protein, CDR3 DNA, V gene, clone size, D gene, J gene. The D gene is left open where the match is weak. Some rows have no size entry. The others give once, few or many, or a class for an expanded clone.

CDR3aa: CASGLAKNIQYF
CDR3nt: TGTGCCAGCGGGCTAGCCAAAAACATTCAGTACTTC
v_gene: TRBV28
abundance: .
d_gene: .
j_gene: TRBJ2-4

CDR3aa: CAISGAGANVLTF
CDR3nt: TGTGCCATATCCGGGGCTGGGGCCAACGTCCTGACTTTC
v_gene: TRBV7-8
abundance: .
d_gene: .
j_gene: TRBJ2-6

CDR3aa: CASSQDPQRGNEQFF
CDR3nt: TGTGCCAGCAGCCAAGATCCGCAAAGGGGGAATGAGCAGTTCTTC
v_gene: TRBV4-2
abundance: .
d_gene: .
j_gene: TRBJ2-1

CDR3aa: CASSPRDFTDTQYF
CDR3nt: TGTGCCAGCAGCCCGCGGGACTTCACAGATACGCAGTATTTT
v_gene: TRBV11-3
abundance: .
d_gene: .
j_gene: TRBJ2-3

CDR3aa: CASSLGVARDTQYF
CDR3nt: TGTGCCAGCAGTTTAGGAGTGGCCCGAGATACGCAGTATTTT
v_gene: TRBV27
abundance: .
d_gene: .
j_gene: TRBJ2-3

CDR3aa: CASRTSGSNEQFF
CDR3nt: TGCGCCAGCCGGACTAGCGGGAGTAATGAGCAGTTCTTC
v_gene: TRBV4-1
abundance: .
d_gene: TRBD2
j_gene: TRBJ2-1

CDR3aa: CASSLSGPGNTIYF
CDR3nt: TGTGCCAGCAGCTTGTCAGGACCTGGAAACACCATATATTTT
v_gene: TRBV5-7
abundance: .
d_gene: .
j_gene: TRBJ1-3

CDR3aa: CSIGPGAHEQFF
CDR3nt: TGCAGCATTGGACCAGGGGCCCATGAGCAGTTCTTC
v_gene: TRBV29-1
abundance: .
d_gene: .
j_gene: TRBJ2-1

CDR3aa: CASSEFGGSPTQYF
CDR3nt: TGTGCCAGCAGTGAATTCGGGGGCTCCCCTACGCAGTATTTT
v_gene: TRBV2
abundance: .
d_gene: .
j_gene: TRBJ2-3

CDR3aa: CAISETSGRNEQFF
CDR3nt: TGTGCCATCAGTGAGACTAGCGGGAGGAATGAGCAGTTCTTC
v_gene: TRBV10-3
abundance: once
d_gene: TRBD2
j_gene: TRBJ2-1

CDR3aa: CASSTREKLFF
CDR3nt: TGTGCCAGCAGCACAAGGGAAAAACTGTTTTTT
v_gene: TRBV28
abundance: .
d_gene: .
j_gene: TRBJ1-4

CDR3aa: CASSSSGRANEQFF
CDR3nt: TGTGCCAGCAGTTCTAGCGGGAGGGCCAATGAGCAGTTCTTC
v_gene: TRBV28
abundance: .
d_gene: TRBD2
j_gene: TRBJ2-1

CDR3aa: CASTYPVSNIQYF
CDR3nt: TGTGCCAGCACCTATCCCGTGTCCAACATTCAGTACTTC
v_gene: TRBV21-1
abundance: .
d_gene: .
j_gene: TRBJ2-4

CDR3aa: CASSLVGQGINQPQHF
CDR3nt: TGTGCCAGCAGCTTAGTAGGGCAGGGGATCAATCAGCCCCAGCATTTT
v_gene: TRBV7-2
abundance: .
d_gene: .
j_gene: TRBJ1-5

CDR3aa: CADCPGTGNEKLFF
CDR3nt: TGCGCAGATTGCCCCGGGACAGGCAATGAAAAACTGTTTTTT
v_gene: TRBV4-1
abundance: .
d_gene: TRBD1
j_gene: TRBJ1-4

CDR3aa: CAGLKDSSTGELFF
CDR3nt: TGTGCCGGCCTAAAGGACAGTTCCACCGGGGAGCTGTTTTTT
v_gene: TRBV7-9
abundance: .
d_gene: .
j_gene: TRBJ2-2

CDR3aa: CASTFAANYGYTF
CDR3nt: TGTGCCAGTACCTTCGCAGCTAACTATGGCTACACCTTC
v_gene: TRBV19
abundance: .
d_gene: .
j_gene: TRBJ1-2

CDR3aa: CASSPQWESRVAQYF
CDR3nt: TGTGCCAGCAGTCCTCAGTGGGAGTCAAGAGTGGCCCAGTACTTC
v_gene: TRBV27
abundance: .
d_gene: .
j_gene: TRBJ2-5

CDR3aa: CASRPSLGQGTGEQYF
CDR3nt: TGTGCCAGCAGGCCTTCGCTCGGACAGGGGACTGGCGAGCAGTACTTC
v_gene: TRBV7-9
abundance: .
d_gene: TRBD1
j_gene: TRBJ2-7

CDR3aa: CASSTDSTDTQYF
CDR3nt: TGTGCCAGCAGTACCGATTCCACAGATACGCAGTATTTT
v_gene: TRBV6-5
abundance: .
d_gene: .
j_gene: TRBJ2-3

CDR3aa: CASRGRANEKLFF
CDR3nt: TGTGCCAGCAGGGGGCGTGCTAATGAAAAACTGTTTTTT
v_gene: TRBV10-3
abundance: .
d_gene: TRBD1
j_gene: TRBJ1-4

CDR3aa: CASSPIGQREEKLFF
CDR3nt: TGTGCCAGCAGCCCAATCGGACAGCGAGAAGAAAAACTGTTTTTT
v_gene: TRBV28
abundance: .
d_gene: .
j_gene: TRBJ1-4

CDR3aa: CASSFGEIGTESYEQYF
CDR3nt: TGTGCCAGCAGTTTCGGAGAGATCGGGACGGAGTCCTACGAGCAGTACTTC
v_gene: TRBV27
abundance: .
d_gene: .
j_gene: TRBJ2-7

CDR3aa: CASSFKGPGAETQYF
CDR3nt: TGTGCCAGCAGCTTTAAGGGACCAGGGGCTGAGACCCAGTACTTC
v_gene: TRBV7-9
abundance: .
d_gene: .
j_gene: TRBJ2-5